The subject of this entry is one T cell receptor (beta chain). Study members were between about 18 and 100 years old and lived in over 20 US regions. Assignments of participants to cohorts depended upon their own reported clinical history. Repertoires were generated with immunoSEQ multiplex PCR, while TCRdb's copy carries only in-frame clones and drops some. There are 250,000 or so clones in the sample; about 80% occur only once, and around 3.7% lies in the top ten. The data were taken from a study of blood T cell repertoires in COVID-19. Across the study: The analysed material was cDNA or gDNA that came from T cells, B-cell-depleted T cells, or PBMCs.

The CDR3 spans 18 residues. Trimming cost V 9 bases and J 0 bases; bases outside gene matches: 14. Germline CDR1 reads MGHDK; CDR2 reads SYGVNS. Sequenced material: PBMCs or T cells enriched from blood (not recorded which). The receptor was derived from a man aged 50 to 60 who had recovered from COVID-19. This sequence joins TRBV25-1 and TRBJ2-6, with 7 bases fitting TRBD2. As DNA, the CDR3 is TGTGCCAGTACACCCGGGGCAGGGAGGGCCTCTGGGGCCAACGTCCTGACTTTC. This gives the protein CASTPGAGRASGANVLTF.